One and the same sample provided the 16 T cell receptor beta chains below, sequenced in a study of beta chain features in type 1 diabetes. TCRB transcripts that were expressed got sequenced, as all of the isolated RNA had been reverse transcribed. Sequenced by immunoSEQ multiplex PCR; TCRdb stores in-frame clones only, minus some. This sample carries about 320,000 clones, about 14% of them seen once, and the ten largest clones take over 5.5%. The specimen was central memory CD4+ T cells from blood. Receptors originate from a young man in good health.

This chain joins TRBV19 and TRBJ2-2; D is perhaps TRBD2 (6 bases). The CDR3 is made up of 14 amino acids. V shed 7 bases and J shed 2 bases, with 11 bases lying between them. CDR1 LNHDA and CDR2 SQIVND come from the germline V gene (reference sequence). Here the CDR3 DNA reads TGTGCCAGTACTGTAGCGGTTAACACCGGGGAGCTGTTTTTT. This encodes CASTVAVNTGELFF.

This chain joins TRBV10-1 and TRBJ2-7; the match to TRBD2 covers 7 bases. V was pared by 4 bases and J by 2 bases, with 8 bases of the junction left unmatched. Germline-derived CDR1 and CDR2 are WNHNN and SYGVQD (reference sequence). The CDR3 runs 15 residues. The DNA of the CDR3 is TGCGCCAGCAGTGGGAATGGCGGGGGAACCTACGAGCAGTACTTC. Translation gives CASSGNGGGTYEQYF.

The chain uses TRBV7-9 and TRBJ1-1; 9 bases line up with TRBD1. Germline V lookup: CDR1 SEHNR, CDR2 FQNEAQ (reference sequence). The CDR3 is 15 amino acids. The V gene end was trimmed by 5 bases and the J gene end by 2 bases; junction bases not matched to a gene: 6. CDR3 in amino acids: CASSRATGGNTEAFF. Written as DNA, the CDR3 is TGTGCCAGCAGCAGAGCGACAGGGGGTAACACTGAAGCTTTCTTT.

The CDR3 protein is CASSLEGGTQYF. The CDR3 DNA sequence: TGTGCCAGCAGCCTCGAGGGGGGGACCCAGTACTTC. The rearrangement links TRBV7-9 to TRBJ2-5; D possibly matches TRBD1 or TRBD2 (6 bases each). Germline V gene data show CDR1 as SEHNR and CDR2 as FQNEAQ (reference sequence). The CDR3 loop spans 12 amino acids. V dropped 5 bases and J dropped 7 bases, with 11 bases sitting between them.

The genes are TRBV6-1 and TRBJ2-5; D is unresolved. The CDR3 runs to 12 residues. CDR1 MNHNS and CDR2 SASEGT come from the germline V gene. The V end was cut by 8 bases, the J end by 5 bases, with 12 bases between. Here the CDR3 DNA reads TGTGCCAGCGGTAAAACTGGGGAGACCCAGTACTTC. Its translation: CASGKTGETQYF.

CDR3 coding DNA: TGTGCCAGCAGCCCTAGGGGATGGTTACAGGGATCCTACGAGCAGTACTTC. This sequence encodes CASSPRGWLQGSYEQYF. The gene calls are TRBV7-9 and TRBJ2-7; the D gene is possibly TRBD1 (6 bases). Germline lookup yields CDR1 SEHNR and CDR2 FQNEAQ (reference sequence). This CDR3 comprises 17 residues. The V and J ends lost 5 bases and 1 base respectively, with 21 bases between them.

This clone appeared a few times. The rearrangement joins TRBV27 to TRBJ1-2; D might be TRBD1 (5 bases). The CDR3 has 16 amino acids. Germline CDR1 is MNHEY and CDR2 is SMNVEV (reference sequence). Trimming removed 5 bases from V and 4 bases from J, with 20 bases in between. The CDR3 region is CASSTEKQEKSYGYTF. The CDR3 nucleotides read TGTGCCAGCAGTACCGAAAAACAGGAAAAAAGCTATGGCTACACCTTC.

The gene calls are TRBV6-1 and TRBJ2-7, with D possibly matching TRBD1 (5 bases). The CDR3 consists of 12 residues. V gave up 8 bases and J gave up 1 base, with 9 bases separating them. Germline loops: CDR1 MNHNS, CDR2 SASEGT. This CDR3 reads CASLRQSYEQYF. The CDR3 DNA reads TGTGCCAGCTTGAGACAGTCCTACGAGCAGTACTTC.

The chain uses TRBV30 and TRBJ2-2; no firm D call. Trimming stripped 2 bases from V and 7 bases from J, with 8 bases between. The length of the CDR3 is 12 residues. CDR1 is GTSNPN and CDR2 is SVGIG in the germline V gene (reference sequence). DNA for the CDR3: TGTGCCTGGAGTCCTGGGGTCGGGGAGCTGTTTTTT. As protein: CAWSPGVGELFF.

This clone occurred a few times. V is TRBV11-2 and J is TRBJ1-2; possible D gene TRBD1, 5 bases. V gave up 3 bases and J gave up 6 bases, with 8 bases separating them. Germline CDR1 and CDR2: SGHAT and FQNNGV. This CDR3 is 12 amino acids long. The DNA of the CDR3 is TGTGCCAGCAGCTTTTCAGGGAATGGCTACACCTTC. Encoded protein: CASSFSGNGYTF.

This clone showed up just once. The chain couples TRBV28 to TRBJ1-4; D is unresolved. The CDR3 covers 15 residues. The germline V and J ends were trimmed by 0 bases and 7 bases, with 12 bases remaining between them. Per the germline V gene, CDR1 is MDHEN and CDR2 is SYDVKM. The CDR3 is CASSLWGGMVEKLFF. CDR3 DNA sequence: TGTGCCAGCAGTTTATGGGGAGGGATGGTTGAAAAACTGTTTTTT.

This chain uses TRBV7-6 with TRBJ2-4; a weak D match, TRBD1 (6 bases). The CDR3 has 17 amino acids. From germline, CDR1 is SGHVS and CDR2 FNYEAQ. With 2 bases removed from V and 0 bases from J, the gap between germline ends came to 14 bases. CDR3 in amino acids: CASSLLGTLSAKNIQYF. The DNA for the CDR3 is TGTGCCAGCAGCTTACTCGGGACACTCTCAGCCAAAAACATTCAGTACTTC.

This clone was observed a few times. The V and J genes are TRBV4-2 and TRBJ2-7, with 10 bases matching TRBD1. This CDR3 comprises 15 residues. From germline, CDR1 is LGHNA and CDR2 YNFKEQ. The V and J ends lost 4 bases and 1 base, in that order; junction bases with no gene match: 4. The CDR3 is CASSLRTGGSYEQYF. CDR3 DNA: TGTGCCAGCAGCCTTCGGACAGGGGGATCCTACGAGCAGTACTTC.

The table lists this clone with a few counts. The chain joins TRBV11-2 to TRBJ2-3; a weak D match, TRBD1 (6 bases). V dropped 1 base and J dropped 4 bases, with 18 bases sitting between them. CDR1 and CDR2 from the germline V gene are SGHAT and FQNNGV. This CDR3 region has 17 residues. The CDR3 loop is CASSLVGLGASADTQYF. The CDR3 nucleotides read TGTGCCAGCAGCTTAGTGGGTCTGGGGGCGAGCGCAGATACGCAGTATTTT.

The chain carries TRBV7-3 and TRBJ2-7, with 9 bases fitting TRBD2. Trimming took 5 bases from V and 2 from J; bases not matched to a gene: 10. This CDR3 region has 16 residues. Germline V gene sequence: CDR1 SGHTA, CDR2 FQGTGA. The CDR3, as DNA: TGTGCCAGCAGCCTAAGCGGGGGGCAGACAGCCTACGAGCAGTACGTC. Its protein is CASSLSGGQTAYEQYV.

In this sample, this clone turned up a few times. The chain employs TRBV4-3 and TRBJ1-5; D remains ambiguous. In germline, CDR1 is LGHNA, CDR2 YSLEER. Trimming shortened V by 0 bases and J by 7 bases, and 13 bases separated the two germline ends. The CDR3 is 15 residues long. CDR3: CASSQEVGFEQPQHF. The DNA for the CDR3 is TGCGCCAGCAGCCAAGAGGTGGGGTTCGAACAGCCCCAGCATTTT.